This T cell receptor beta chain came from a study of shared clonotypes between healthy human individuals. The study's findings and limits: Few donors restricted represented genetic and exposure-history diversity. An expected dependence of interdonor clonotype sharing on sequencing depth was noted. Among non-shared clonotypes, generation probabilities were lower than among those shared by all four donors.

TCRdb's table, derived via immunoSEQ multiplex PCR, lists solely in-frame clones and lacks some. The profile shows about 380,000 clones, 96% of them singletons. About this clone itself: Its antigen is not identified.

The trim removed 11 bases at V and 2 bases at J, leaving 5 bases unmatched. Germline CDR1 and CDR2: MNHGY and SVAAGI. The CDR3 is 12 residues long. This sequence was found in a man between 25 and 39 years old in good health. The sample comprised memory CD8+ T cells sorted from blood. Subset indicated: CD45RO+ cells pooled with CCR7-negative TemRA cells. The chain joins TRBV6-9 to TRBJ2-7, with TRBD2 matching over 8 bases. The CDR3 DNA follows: TGTGCCGGGACTAGTTGTACCTACGAGCAGTACTTC. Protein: CAGTSCTYEQYF.